A single sample gave rise to the 21 T cell receptor beta chains below, sequenced in a study of shared clonotypes between healthy human individuals. This table comes from immunoSEQ multiplex PCR, and its TCRdb copy is limited to in-frame clones, with some not included. The sample shows around 2.5 million clones, 93% of them seen only once. Material for sequencing was naive CD4+ T cells from PBMCs. Subset defined: CD45RA+ positively selected. Receptors were obtained from a man younger than 35 in good health. Some clones in this sample may be carry-over from other donors' samples.

As for this clone: Other DNA sequences in this sample translate to the same CDR3. CDR3: CASREGSANTEAFF. DNA of the CDR3: TGTGCCAGCCGCGAGGGATCGGCGAACACTGAAGCTTTCTTT. J is TRBJ1-1 and V is TRBV2, with unresolved D. This CDR3 contains 14 residues. V shed 8 bases and J shed 1 base, with 14 bases lying between them. The germline V gene encodes CDR1 SNHLY and CDR2 FYNNEI.

The J gene is TRBJ1-1, the V gene TRBV5-5; 7 nucleotides align to TRBD1. The junction had 8 bases not matched to a gene; V was cut back by 3 bases and J by 6 bases. Germline CDR1 SGHKS, CDR2 YYEKEE (reference sequence). This CDR3 comprises 14 residues. CDR3 region: CASSSVPGQPEAFF. CDR3 nucleotides: TGTGCCAGCAGCTCTGTCCCGGGACAGCCTGAAGCTTTCTTT.

The chain uses TRBV6-6 and TRBJ2-1; D assignment may be TRBD1 or TRBD2 (5 bases each). The CDR3 totals 15 residues. From germline, CDR1 is MNHNY and CDR2 SVGAGI (reference sequence). V lost 4 bases and J lost 2, with 12 bases in between. DNA for the CDR3: TGTGCCAGCAGTTCCGGGACGGAACCCTACAATGAGCAGTTCTTC. Residues: CASSSGTEPYNEQFF.

V gene TRBV4-1 combines with J gene TRBJ2-2, with 8 bases fitting TRBD2. CDR1 and CDR2 (germline): MGHRA, YSYEKL. Trimming cost V 0 bases and J 2 bases; bases outside gene matches: 5. The CDR3 sequence is 17 residues long. The CDR3 sequence: CASSQEQAGANTGELFF. CDR3 DNA: TGCGCCAGCAGCCAAGAACAAGCGGGAGCCAACACCGGGGAGCTGTTTTTT.

The CDR3 sequence: CASSLGADKAFF. The CDR3 coding sequence is TGCGCCAGCAGCCTGGGGGCAGACAAAGCTTTCTTT. This sequence joins TRBV5-1 and TRBJ1-1; the D gene is possibly TRBD1 (6 bases). The CDR3 length is 12 residues. Trimming pared 4 bases from V and 9 bases from J, leaving 13 bases between. The germline V gene has CDR1 SGHRS and CDR2 YFSETQ.

The rearrangement joins TRBV28 to TRBJ1-1; unclear D gene. V lost 5 bases to trimming and J lost 2 bases, with 12 bases between them. In germline, CDR1 is MDHEN, CDR2 SYDVKM. This CDR3 comprises 14 residues. DNA for the CDR3: TGTGCCAGCAGTCGACCGGTTCAAAACACTGAAGCTTTCTTT. As protein: CASSRPVQNTEAFF.

The rearrangement joins TRBV7-3 to TRBJ1-2; 10 positions match TRBD1. Per germline, CDR1 SGHTA and CDR2 FQGTGA. The CDR3 is made up of 13 amino acids. V lost 5 bases, J lost 6 bases, and 3 bases stayed unmatched. Here the CDR3 DNA reads TGTGCCAGCAGCCTGACAGGGGGCAATGGCTACACCTTC. Its translation: CASSLTGGNGYTF. The complete variable domain, with remaining parts taken from reference TRBV7-3 and TRBJ1-2, reads GAGVSQTPSNKVTEKGKYVELRCDPISGHTALYWYRQSLGQGPEFLIYFQGTGAADDSGLPNDRFFAVRPEGSVSTLKIQRTERGDSAVYLCASSLTGGNGYTFGSGTRLTVV.

The chain carries TRBV5-1 and TRBJ2-3; TRBD1 matches 8 bases. Germline V gives CDR1 SGHRS, CDR2 YFSETQ. The J segment lost 4 bases and the V segment lost 3 bases, leaving 4 bases of the junction unmatched. There are 14 residues in the CDR3. The CDR3 nucleotides are TGCGCCAGCAGCTATCAGGGGGCCCCAGATACGCAGTATTTT. Translating gives CASSYQGAPDTQYF.

The chain carries TRBV11-2 and TRBJ1-6, with D tentatively TRBD1 (5 bases). This CDR3 contains 16 residues. CDR1 is SGHAT and CDR2 is FQNNGV in the germline V gene. The ends were cut back, 2 bases at V and 7 bases at J, with 15 bases in the middle. CDR3 residues: CASSLWETALNSPLHF. CDR3 DNA sequence: TGTGCCAGCAGCTTATGGGAGACAGCGTTAAATTCACCCCTCCACTTT.

CDR3 in amino acids: CASSPGTRTDTQYF. In DNA, the CDR3 is TGTGCCAGCAGCCCGGGGACCCGCACAGATACGCAGTATTTT. The chain uses TRBV7-3 and TRBJ2-3; the D gene could be TRBD1 or TRBD2 (5 bases each). Trimming took off 5 bases at V and 1 base at J, with 10 bases between the two ends. The CDR3 totals 14 residues. The germline gives CDR1 SGHTA, CDR2 FQGTGA.

DNA for the CDR3: TGTGCCACCCACATACCGTCGAACACTGAAGCTTTCTTT. Translation: CATHIPSNTEAFF. V usage is TRBV28 and J usage is TRBJ1-1, with D unresolved. Trimming shortened V by 10 bases and J by 1 base, and 13 bases separated the two germline ends. The length of the CDR3 is 13 residues. Germline CDR1 is MDHEN and CDR2 is SYDVKM.

This sequence joins TRBV5-6 and TRBJ2-2, with 7 bases lining up with TRBD2. The ends lost 3 bases at V and 4 bases at J; junction bases unmatched: 12. The length of the CDR3 is 17 residues. Looked up from germline, CDR1 is SGHDT and CDR2 is YYEEEE. CDR3 coding DNA: TGTGCCAGCAGCTGGGGTGGACTAGGGTCGGGCACCGGGGAGCTGTTTTTT. This translates into CASSWGGLGSGTGELFF.

The chain joins TRBV9 to TRBJ2-2; D may be TRBD1 or TRBD2 (5 bases each). Germline loops: CDR1 SGDLS, CDR2 YYNGEE. The ends were cut back, 0 bases at V and 1 base at J, with 10 bases in the middle. This CDR3 is 16 amino acids long. The chain's CDR3 is CASSVAPGRNTGELFF. For the CDR3, the DNA is TGTGCCAGCAGCGTAGCCCCGGGACGGAACACCGGGGAGCTGTTTTTT.

The chain employs TRBV28 and TRBJ2-5; D is perhaps TRBD1 (5 bases). CDR3 length: 16 amino acids. Germline V CDR1 and CDR2: MDHEN, SYDVKM. V gave up 6 bases and J gave up 2 bases, with 19 bases separating them. Written as DNA, the CDR3 is TGTGCCAGCAGACGACTTCCTGGGGCGGTACAAGAGACCCAGTACTTC. It translates to CASRRLPGAVQETQYF.

This sequence joins TRBV28 and TRBJ1-4; tentatively, D is TRBD1 (6 bases). The V gene lost 2 bases and the J gene lost 8 bases, with 12 bases spanning the gap. The CDR3 length is 14 residues. The V gene's germline CDR1 is MDHEN and CDR2 SYDVKM. The CDR3 DNA reads as TGTGCCAGCAGTTTACCGGGAGGGGGAGAAAAACTGTTTTTT. This sequence encodes CASSLPGGGEKLFF.

Only one count was recorded for this clone. The V gene is TRBV7-6, the J gene TRBJ2-5; D might be TRBD1 (6 bases). CDR3 size: 15 residues. Germline CDR1 is SGHVS and CDR2 is FNYEAQ. Trimming left V 0 bases short and J 4 bases short, with 12 bases between. The CDR3 coding sequence is TGTGCCAGCAGCTTAGCTGGACAGCAGTTAGAGACCCAGTACTTC. It translates to CASSLAGQQLETQYF.

To note about this clone: This sample also contains other DNA sequences that code for the same CDR3. The rearrangement joins TRBV7-2 to TRBJ1-5; maybe TRBD1 (6 bases). Per germline, CDR1 SGHTA and CDR2 FQGNSA. There are 14 residues in the CDR3. V lost 1 base and J lost 2, with 6 bases in between. The CDR3 sequence: CASSLGTGNQPQHF. The CDR3, as DNA: TGTGCCAGCAGCTTAGGGACAGGCAATCAGCCCCAGCATTTT. Supplemented by reference TRBV7-2 and TRBJ1-5, the full variable domain reads GAGVSQSPSNKVTEKGKDVELRCDPISGHTALYWYRQSLGQGLEFLIYFQGNSAPDKSGLPSDRFSAERTGGSVSTLTIQRTQQEDSAVYLCASSLGTGNQPQHFGDGTRLSIL.

The rearrangement links TRBV28 to TRBJ2-7, with 8 bases that match TRBD2. Trimming removed 7 bases from V and 3 bases from J; junction bases left unmatched: 8. CDR1 and CDR2 from the germline V gene are MDHEN and SYDVKM. The CDR3 sequence is 14 residues long. As DNA, the CDR3 is TGTGCCAGCACCTCGAGCGGGAGCGGCTACGAGCAGTACTTC. Translated, it gives CASTSSGSGYEQYF.

The V call is TRBV5-6, the J call TRBJ1-3; D is ambiguous. The V and J ends lost 0 bases and 0 bases respectively, with 4 bases between them. Per germline, CDR1 SGHDT and CDR2 YYEEEE. There are 14 residues in the CDR3. CDR3 sequence: CASSLGLSGNTIYF. Written as DNA, the CDR3 is TGTGCCAGCAGCTTGGGGCTCTCTGGAAACACCATATATTTT.

V is TRBV5-4 and J is TRBJ1-2; tentative D call: TRBD1 (5 bases). Germline CDR1 and CDR2: SGHNT and YYREEE (reference sequence). This CDR3 spans 13 amino acids. V lost 4 bases and J lost 1, with 8 bases in between. The CDR3 loop reads CASSGGLNYGYTF. The CDR3 DNA sequence: TGTGCCAGCAGCGGGGGACTTAACTATGGCTACACCTTC. Based on the CDR3 plus reference TRBV5-4 and TRBJ1-2, the full variable domain is ETGVTQSPTHLIKTRGQQVTLRCSSQSGHNTVSWYQQALGQGPQFIFQYYREEENGRGNFPPRFSGLQFPNYSSELNVNALELDDSALYLCASSGGLNYGYTFGSGTRLTVV.

The genes are TRBV5-1 and TRBJ2-2, with a weak D call TRBD1 (5 bases). CDR1 and CDR2 (germline): SGHRS, YFSETQ. With 6 bases removed from V and 0 bases from J, the gap between germline ends came to 15 bases. The CDR3 is 16 residues long. The CDR3 DNA sequence: TGCGCCAGCACCCTCGTACCAGGGACGAACACCGGGGAGCTGTTTTTT. This gives the protein CASTLVPGTNTGELFF.